The present T cell receptor (beta chain) was sequenced within a study of shared clonotypes between healthy human individuals. In the study overall: The cohort had two women and three men, ages 18 to 49.

This CDR3 has 12 residues. The ends were cut back, 4 bases at V and 8 bases at J, with 12 bases in the middle. The V gene's germline CDR1 is SGHRS and CDR2 YFSETQ. Profiled with immunoSEQ multiplex PCR; TCRdb holds only in-frame clones, not every one. This sample carries over a million clones, about four fifths of them seen once, and the ten largest clones take approximately 0.56%. This clonotype originated in a man in his late teens or twenties in good health. Some clones in this sample may be carry-over from other donors' samples. The rearrangement joins TRBV5-1 to TRBJ1-2; D may be TRBD1 (5 bases). The sample consisted of memory CD4+ T cells from PBMCs. Subset of the sample: CD45RA-negative fraction. The CDR3 is CASSPGGVGYTF. The CDR3 DNA follows: TGCGCCAGCAGCCCCGGAGGGGTCGGCTACACCTTC.